This T cell receptor beta chain stems from a study of response to subunit inactivated influenza vaccine. Using its own MiXCR run on the RT-PCR reads, TCRdb lists one record per CDR3 protein. The table has over 800,000 distinct CDR3 sequences, approximately 22% seen once; the top ten hold about 10%. Only a few counts were recorded for this clonotype. Its antigen is still unknown. The study's findings and limits: Every seasonal influenza vaccination brings in few new T cells, the authors suggested.

The length of the CDR3 is 13 residues. Germline values: CDR1 SQVTM, CDR2 ANQGSEA. After removal of 7 bases from V and 2 bases from J, the junction contained 5 bases not matched to a gene. This clonotype originated in a man aged 45-65 years who received an inactivated influenza vaccine. The J gene is TRBJ1-5, the V gene TRBV29-1; 7 bases are shared with TRBD1. The sequenced sample was PBMCs from blood, obtained about 5 days after vaccination. CDR3 protein: CSEDREGNQPQHF. The DNA of the CDR3 is TGCAGCGAAGACAGGGAAGGCAATCAGCCCCAGCATTTT.